The 25 T cell receptor beta chains below were found in one sample sequenced in a study of cytomegalovirus exposure and HLA in healthy donors. 60 Vbeta and 13 Jbeta primers were used in PCR. Clones were read by immunoSEQ multiplex PCR, and TCRdb kept only the in-frame ones, dropping some. This sample has some 120,000 clones, with 60% to 85% found just once. Sequenced input: PBMCs. The receptors here all came from a human donor in good health.

The chain has TRBV4-1 and TRBJ2-5; perhaps TRBD1 as D (5 bases). Germline CDR1 MGHRA, CDR2 YSYEKL. With 0 bases removed from V and 2 bases from J, the gap between germline ends came to 28 bases. The CDR3 extends over 21 amino acids. Written as DNA, the CDR3 is TGCGCCAGCAGCCAAGATCTGTCAGGGTTGCAAGCTGTGGCCAAACAAGAGACCCAGTACTTC. The encoded protein is CASSQDLSGLQAVAKQETQYF.

This chain links TRBV10-2 with TRBJ2-7; 8 nucleotides agree with TRBD2. J gave up 3 bases and V 3 bases, and 16 bases lay outside the gene matches. Germline-derived CDR1 and CDR2 are WSHSY and SAAADI. CDR3 size: 18 residues. The CDR3 sequence: CASSDSQLYGGAIYEQYF. The CDR3 nucleotides read TGCGCCAGCAGTGATTCCCAGCTCTACGGGGGGGCCATCTACGAGCAGTACTTC.

The chain joins TRBV6-1 to TRBJ2-3; D ambiguous. The CDR3 spans 14 residues. With 6 bases removed from V and 1 base from J, the gap between germline ends came to 11 bases. In germline, CDR1 is MNHNS, CDR2 SASEGT. CDR3: CASSPIRGTDTQYF. DNA for the CDR3: TGTGCCAGCAGCCCAATACGGGGCACAGATACGCAGTATTTT.

This clone came up once. The chain uses TRBV5-4 and TRBJ2-1; D might be TRBD2 (5 bases). V lost 0 bases, J lost 9 bases, and 7 bases lay in between. Germline assignment: CDR1 SGHNT and CDR2 YYREEE (reference sequence). This CDR3 spans 12 amino acids. The CDR3 loop reads CASSLVGGEQFF. As DNA, the CDR3 is TGTGCCAGCAGCTTGGTTGGAGGTGAGCAGTTCTTC.

V is TRBV28 and J is TRBJ2-6; D is unclear. Germline values: CDR1 MDHEN, CDR2 SYDVKM. The CDR3 is 16 amino acids. The V end lost 7 bases, the J end lost 0 bases, and 13 bases lay between the germline ends. CDR3 protein: CASTLGLDSGANVLTF. The CDR3 region has the DNA TGTGCCAGCACCCTAGGTCTGGACTCTGGGGCCAACGTCCTGACTTTC.

A single count supports this clone. This chain uses TRBV4-2 with TRBJ1-5; D is undetermined. In germline, CDR1 is LGHNA, CDR2 YNFKEQ. This CDR3 is 14 amino acids long. V lost 3 bases and J 0 bases, leaving 6 bases between the germline ends. DNA for the CDR3: TGTGCCAGCAGCCACCACGGTAGCAATCAGCCCCAGCATTTT. Its protein product is CASSHHGSNQPQHF.

The chain uses TRBV6-5 and TRBJ2-7, with a tentative D call TRBD2 (6 bases). Germline V lookup: CDR1 MNHEY, CDR2 SVGAGI. The V and J ends lost 4 bases and 5 bases respectively, with 12 bases between them. The CDR3 is made up of 13 amino acids. The CDR3 DNA reads TGTGCCAGCAGTTTCGGGGGTTCGGACGAGCAGTACTTC. It is translated as CASSFGGSDEQYF.

The V call is TRBV13, the J call TRBJ2-2, with 8 bases matching TRBD2. This CDR3 region has 14 residues. CDR1 and CDR2 from the germline V gene are PRHDT and FYEKMQ (reference sequence). V shed 6 bases, J shed 4 bases, and the junction held 4 bases outside the gene matches. The CDR3 spells CASSRLASTGELFF. The CDR3 bases are TGTGCCAGCAGTCGACTAGCGAGCACCGGGGAGCTGTTTTTT.

The V and J genes are TRBV5-4 and TRBJ2-7, with unresolved D. This CDR3 spans 13 amino acids. Looked up from germline, CDR1 is SGHNT and CDR2 is YYREEE (reference sequence). V gave up 4 bases and J gave up 3 bases, with 11 bases separating them. This CDR3 is CASSTNEDYEQYF. As DNA, the CDR3 is TGTGCCAGCAGCACTAATGAAGACTACGAGCAGTACTTC. Variable domain in full (rest from reference TRBV5-4 and TRBJ2-7): ETGVTQSPTHLIKTRGQQVTLRCSSQSGHNTVSWYQQALGQGPQFIFQYYREEENGRGNFPPRFSGLQFPNYSSELNVNALELDDSALYLCASSTNEDYEQYFGPGTRLTVT.

V usage is TRBV27 and J usage is TRBJ2-7, with 8 positions matching TRBD2. Germline trimming cut 6 bases from V and 2 bases from J; bases unmatched to any gene: 6. The CDR3 runs 14 residues. Germline V gene lookup returns CDR1 MNHEY and CDR2 SMNVEV (reference sequence). In nucleotides, the CDR3 is TGTGCCAGCAGGTTCGGGGGGGGGCCCTACGAGCAGTACTTC. Encoded protein: CASRFGGGPYEQYF.

In the case of this clone: At one boundary the junction diverges from the germline segment, which might be a read error. This chain links TRBV7-9 with TRBJ2-1; 7 nucleotides agree with TRBD1. Germline CDR1 SEHNR, CDR2 FQNEAQ (reference sequence). This CDR3 comprises 15 residues. CDR3 bases: TGTGCCAGCAGTTTAGATTGGGACAGTAACAATGAGCAGTTCTTC. This translates into CASSLDWDSNNEQFF.

This clone was seen just once. This sequence joins TRBV7-2 and TRBJ2-1, with TRBD1 as a possible D gene (6 bases). The CDR3 is made up of 14 amino acids. The germline V and J ends were trimmed by 5 bases and 4 bases, with 12 bases remaining between them. Germline V gene sequence: CDR1 SGHTA, CDR2 FQGNSA. Here the CDR3 DNA reads TGTGCCAGCAGCCAACCCGGGACATACAATGAGCAGTTCTTC. Its translation is CASSQPGTYNEQFF. The full variable domain, completed using reference TRBV7-2 and TRBJ2-1, is GAGVSQSPSNKVTEKGKDVELRCDPISGHTALYWYRQSLGQGLEFLIYFQGNSAPDKSGLPSDRFSAERTGGSVSTLTIQRTQQEDSAVYLCASSQPGTYNEQFFGPGTRLTVL.

The chain is built from TRBV5-4 and TRBJ2-5; 7 positions agree with TRBD2. The CDR3 has 14 residues. Germline V CDR1 and CDR2: SGHNT, YYREEE (reference sequence). V trimming: 4 bases; J trimming: 4 bases; junction bases outside the gene matches: 7. The CDR3 sequence is CASSRMGGLETQYF. CDR3 sequence (DNA): TGTGCCAGCAGCCGTATGGGGGGGTTAGAGACCCAGTACTTC.

The rearrangement uses TRBV11-2 and TRBJ2-1, with TRBD1 matching over 7 bases. V was clipped by 5 bases and J by 15 bases; unmatched bases: 10. Germline CDR1 and CDR2: SGHAT and FQNNGV. The CDR3 extends over 12 amino acids. The CDR3 region has the DNA TGTGCCAGCAGCCCCCAACAGGGGTCTAGGTTCTTC. It translates to CASSPQQGSRFF.

The rearrangement uses TRBV13 and TRBJ1-2; tentatively, D is TRBD1 (6 bases). The V end lost 5 bases, the J end lost 8 bases, and 18 bases lay between the germline ends. The CDR3 is made up of 14 amino acids. Germline-derived CDR1 and CDR2 are PRHDT and FYEKMQ (reference sequence). In DNA, the CDR3 is TGTGCCAGCAGCCTACGCGGGGGGCCCCTCGGCTACACCTTC. Translation: CASSLRGGPLGYTF.

The chain has TRBV2 and TRBJ1-5, with TRBD1 identical over 7 bases. Germline-derived CDR1 and CDR2 are SNHLY and FYNNEI. V gave up 5 bases and J gave up 5 bases; unmatched junction bases: 6. This CDR3 region has 14 residues. CDR3 region: CASSQGGAYQPQHF. The CDR3 nucleotides are TGTGCCAGCAGTCAGGGGGGCGCTTATCAGCCCCAGCATTTT.

A word on this clone: Other nucleotide sequences from this sample produce the same CDR3. The genes are TRBV27 and TRBJ1-2; no reliable D call. V was pared by 3 bases and J by 4 bases, with 9 bases between. From germline, CDR1 is MNHEY and CDR2 SMNVEV (reference sequence). This CDR3 has 13 amino acids. The CDR3 DNA is TGTGCCAGCAGTTTCGGAGGTTTCTATGGCTACACCTTC. Translation: CASSFGGFYGYTF.

This chain connects TRBV6-1 to TRBJ2-5, with 10 bases identical to TRBD2. After removal of 6 bases from V and 2 bases from J, the junction contained 6 bases not matched to a gene. The CDR3 length is 15 residues. CDR1 and CDR2 from the germline V gene are MNHNS and SASEGT. The CDR3 nucleotides are TGTGCCAGCAGGAATAGCGGGGGGCCGCAAGAGACCCAGTACTTC. Translation: CASRNSGGPQETQYF.

V is TRBV5-1 and J is TRBJ2-7; 7 bases map to TRBD2. Germline V CDR1 and CDR2: SGHRS, YFSETQ. This CDR3 contains 14 residues. V gave up 0 bases and J gave up 3 bases; unmatched junction bases: 3. CDR3 DNA: TGCGCCAGCAGCTTGGAACGGGGGGTCTACGAGCAGTACTTC. Its protein is CASSLERGVYEQYF. The full variable domain, its missing parts supplied by reference TRBV5-1 and TRBJ2-7, is KAGVTQTPRYLIKTRGQQVTLSCSPISGHRSVSWYQQTPGQGLQFLFEYFSETQRNKGNFPGRFSGRQFSNSRSEMNVSTLELGDSALYLCASSLERGVYEQYFGPGTRLTVT.

This rearrangement joins TRBV11-2 to TRBJ2-7; tentative D call: TRBD1 (6 bases). The CDR3 covers 12 residues. Germline CDR1 is SGHAT and CDR2 is FQNNGV. The V end lost 2 bases, the J end lost 10 bases, and 12 bases lay between the germline ends. This CDR3 is CASSLRTDKQYF. DNA of the CDR3: TGTGCCAGCAGCTTAAGGACAGACAAACAGTACTTC.

The chain employs TRBV6-6 and TRBJ1-2; D unclear. CDR1 is MNHNY, CDR2 SVGAGI, per germline (reference sequence). Trimming pared 6 bases from V and 2 bases from J, leaving 7 bases between. The CDR3 length is 12 residues. CDR3 DNA: TGTGCCAGCAGGCGAGGGAACTATGGCTACACCTTC. Protein: CASRRGNYGYTF.

This rearrangement joins TRBV7-9 to TRBJ2-3; 10 bases line up with TRBD2. The V segment lost 5 bases and the J segment 8 bases; nucleotides outside the gene matches: 13. This CDR3 has 16 amino acids. Looked up from germline, CDR1 is SEHNR and CDR2 is FQNEAQ (reference sequence). The CDR3 reads CASSASSSGGGGTQYF. The CDR3 DNA follows: TGTGCCAGCAGCGCCTCATCTAGCGGGGGAGGTGGTACGCAGTATTTT.

The J gene is TRBJ1-5, the V gene TRBV28; 7 positions match TRBD1. This CDR3 region has 14 residues. Germline lookup yields CDR1 MDHEN and CDR2 SYDVKM. Trimming took 5 bases from V and 4 from J; bases not matched to a gene: 5. This CDR3 is CASSGGDRNQPQHF. In nucleotides, the CDR3 is TGTGCCAGCAGTGGCGGGGACAGAAATCAGCCCCAGCATTTT.

This clone occurred a few times. The rearrangement joins TRBV5-4 to TRBJ1-4; perhaps TRBD1 as D (6 bases). From germline, CDR1 is SGHNT and CDR2 YYREEE (reference sequence). The CDR3 spans 15 residues. Trimming took 4 bases from V and 5 from J, leaving 15 bases between them. CDR3 loop: CASSPTGGGNEKLFF. The CDR3 region has the DNA TGTGCCAGCAGCCCCACGGGGGGCGGGAATGAAAAACTGTTTTTT.

This sequence joins TRBV4-1 and TRBJ1-4, with D maybe TRBD1 (5 bases). The CDR3 has 16 amino acids. Germline-derived CDR1 and CDR2 are MGHRA and YSYEKL. Trimming cost V 4 bases and J 7 bases, with 19 bases left between them. The DNA of the CDR3 is TGCGCCAGCAGCCCAACGGGCCAGCTGGGGGGTGAAAAACTGTTTTTT. The encoded protein is CASSPTGQLGGEKLFF.